This T cell receptor (beta chain) stems from a study of blood T cell repertoires in COVID-19. Germline V lookup: CDR1 SGHDT, CDR2 YYEEEE. The CDR3 consists of 14 residues. V gave up 4 bases and J gave up 14 bases, with 22 bases separating them. Only in-frame clones appear in the TCRdb table, and some are missing; sequencing was by immunoSEQ multiplex PCR. Found here are approximately 13,000 clones, about 80% of them singletons; the top ten hold around 8.9%. This sequence was found in a man in his 70s with acute or convalescent COVID-19. Sample: peripheral blood. This rearrangement joins TRBV5-6 to TRBJ2-1, with D unclear. CDR3 coding DNA: TGTGCCAGCAGCCTTCATGATTCAGTACAAATCGAGTTCTTC. It codes for CASSLHDSVQIEFF. The full variable domain, with the rest looked up from reference TRBV5-6 and TRBJ2-1, is DAGVTQSPTHLIKTRGQQVTLRCSPKSGHDTVSWYQQALGQGPQFIFQYYEEEERQRGNFPDRFSGHQFPNYSSELNVNALLLGDSALYLCASSLHDSVQIEFFGPGTRLTVL.